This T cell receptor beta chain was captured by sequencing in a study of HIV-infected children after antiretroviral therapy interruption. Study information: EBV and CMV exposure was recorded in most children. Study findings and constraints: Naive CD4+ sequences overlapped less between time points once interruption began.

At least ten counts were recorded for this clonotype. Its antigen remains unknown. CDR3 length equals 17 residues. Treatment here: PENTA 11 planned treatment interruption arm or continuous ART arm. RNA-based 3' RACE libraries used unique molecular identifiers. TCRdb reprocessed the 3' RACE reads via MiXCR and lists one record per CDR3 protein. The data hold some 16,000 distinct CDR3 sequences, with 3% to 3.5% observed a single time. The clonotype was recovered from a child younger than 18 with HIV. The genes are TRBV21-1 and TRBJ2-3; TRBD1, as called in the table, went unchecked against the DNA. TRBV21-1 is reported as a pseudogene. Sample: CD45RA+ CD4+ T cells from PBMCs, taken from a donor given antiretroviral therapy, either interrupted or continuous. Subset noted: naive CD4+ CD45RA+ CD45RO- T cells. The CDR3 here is CASSYSGRDLSTDTQYF. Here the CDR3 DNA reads TGTGCCAGCAGCTACAGCGGGCGGGACCTCAGCACAGATACGCAGTATTTT.